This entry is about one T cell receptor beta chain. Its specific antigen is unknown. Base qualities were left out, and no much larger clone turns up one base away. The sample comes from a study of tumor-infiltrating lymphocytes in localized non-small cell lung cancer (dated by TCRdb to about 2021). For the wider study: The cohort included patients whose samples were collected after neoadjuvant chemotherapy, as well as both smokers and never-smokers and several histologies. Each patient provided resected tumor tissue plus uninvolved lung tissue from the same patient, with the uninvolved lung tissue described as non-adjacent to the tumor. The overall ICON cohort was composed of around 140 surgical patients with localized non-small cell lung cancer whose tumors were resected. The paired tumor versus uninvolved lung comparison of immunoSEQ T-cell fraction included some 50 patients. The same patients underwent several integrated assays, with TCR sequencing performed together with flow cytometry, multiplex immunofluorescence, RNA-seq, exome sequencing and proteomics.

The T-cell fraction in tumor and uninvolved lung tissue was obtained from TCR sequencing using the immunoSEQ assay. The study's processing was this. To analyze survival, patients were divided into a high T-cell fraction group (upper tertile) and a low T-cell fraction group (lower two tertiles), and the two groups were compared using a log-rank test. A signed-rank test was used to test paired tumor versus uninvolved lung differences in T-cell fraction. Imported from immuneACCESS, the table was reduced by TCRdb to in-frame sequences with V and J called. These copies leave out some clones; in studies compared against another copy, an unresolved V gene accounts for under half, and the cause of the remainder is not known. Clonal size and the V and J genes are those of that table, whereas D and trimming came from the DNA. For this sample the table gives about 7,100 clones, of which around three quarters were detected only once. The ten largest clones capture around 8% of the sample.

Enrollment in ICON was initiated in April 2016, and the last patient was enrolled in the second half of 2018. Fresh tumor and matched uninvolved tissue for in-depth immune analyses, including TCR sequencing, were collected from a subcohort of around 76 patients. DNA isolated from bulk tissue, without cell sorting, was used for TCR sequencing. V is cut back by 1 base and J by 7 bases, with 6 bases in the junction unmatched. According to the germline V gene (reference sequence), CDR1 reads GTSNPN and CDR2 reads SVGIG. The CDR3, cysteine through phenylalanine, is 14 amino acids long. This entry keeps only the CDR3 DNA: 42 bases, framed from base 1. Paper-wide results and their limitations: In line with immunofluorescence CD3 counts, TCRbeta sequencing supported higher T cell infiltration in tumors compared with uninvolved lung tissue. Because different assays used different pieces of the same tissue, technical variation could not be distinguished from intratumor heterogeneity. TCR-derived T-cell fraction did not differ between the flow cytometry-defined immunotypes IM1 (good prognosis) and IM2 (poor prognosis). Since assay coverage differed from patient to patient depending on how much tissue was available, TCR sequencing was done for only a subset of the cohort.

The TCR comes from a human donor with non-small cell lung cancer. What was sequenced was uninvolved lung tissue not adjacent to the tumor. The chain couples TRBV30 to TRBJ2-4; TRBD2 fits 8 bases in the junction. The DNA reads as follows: TGTGCCTGGAGTGCAACGGGAGGGCCTAACATTCAGTACTTC. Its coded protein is CAWSATGGPNIQYF.